Each of the 20 T cell receptor beta chains below was sequenced from the same sample in a study of identical twins' blood T cells (dated by TCRdb to 2012 to 2015). Library preparation used 5' RACE. Sequencing relied on an Illumina Genome Analyzer IIx. The public reads were reprocessed in TCRdb via fastp at Q25 and MiXCR, keeping in-frame beta chains. One record per CDR3 amino acid sequence lists the most common genes and DNA. This sample gives roughly 340,000 distinct CDR3 sequences in total; roughly 28% of them show up just once. The top ten clonotypes cover roughly 5.5% of the sample. Sequenced: PBMCs. These receptors were taken from a woman aged 18 to 55 in good health.

The chain couples TRBV2 to TRBJ2-2; possibly TRBD2 for D (5 bases). Trimming removed 2 bases from V and 4 bases from J, with 11 bases in between. CDR3 size: 15 residues. Germline-derived CDR1 and CDR2 are SNHLY and FYNNEI. CDR3 DNA sequence: TGTGCCAGCAGTGAAAGTACGGCGGGCACCGGGGAGCTGTTTTTT. Its protein is CASSESTAGTGELFF.

This clonotype was seen a handful of times. The chain is built from TRBV20-1 and TRBJ2-3, with 11 positions matching TRBD2. J lost 6 bases, V lost 5 bases, and 7 bases had no gene match. Germline V gene sequence: CDR1 DFQATT, CDR2 SNEGSKA (reference sequence). This CDR3 is 14 amino acids long. CDR3 DNA: TGCAGTGCTCCGGGACTAGCGGCCTTGGATACGCAGTATTTT. This sequence encodes CSAPGLAALDTQYF.

This clonotype was recorded many times. The V gene is TRBV5-1, the J gene TRBJ2-3; D is uncertain. The CDR3 has 16 amino acids. Looked up from germline, CDR1 is SGHRS and CDR2 is YFSETQ. V lost 0 bases, J lost 0 bases, and 11 bases lay in between. The CDR3 region has the DNA TGCGCCAGCAGCTTGGCTCCATATATGAGCACAGATACGCAGTATTTT. Translated: CASSLAPYMSTDTQYF. Full variable domain (remainder filled in from reference TRBV5-1 and TRBJ2-3): KAGVTQTPRYLIKTRGQQVTLSCSPISGHRSVSWYQQTPGQGLQFLFEYFSETQRNKGNFPGRFSGRQFSNSRSEMNVSTLELGDSALYLCASSLAPYMSTDTQYFGPGTRLTVL.

This clonotype has more than one count but fewer than ten. The chain uses TRBV9 and TRBJ2-1; TRBD2 might be the D (5 bases). CDR1 is SGDLS and CDR2 is YYNGEE in the germline V gene. The V and J ends lost 3 bases and 0 bases respectively, with 13 bases between them. The CDR3 has 16 amino acids. This CDR3 is CASSAGLSSSYNEQFF. The CDR3 DNA reads TGTGCCAGCAGCGCAGGACTGTCCAGCTCCTACAATGAGCAGTTCTTC.

In this sample, this clonotype turned up a few times. The chain uses TRBV6-6 and TRBJ2-4, with D uncertain. This CDR3 region has 16 residues. Between the trimmed V and J ends, which lost 5 bases and 3 bases, there was a span of 17 bases. Germline CDR1 and CDR2: MNHNY and SVGAGI (reference sequence). The CDR3 spells CASSTHGFQDKNIQYF. The CDR3, as DNA: TGTGCCAGCAGTACACACGGGTTTCAAGACAAAAACATTCAGTACTTC.

A few counts support this clonotype. The chain couples TRBV7-2 to TRBJ2-3; 7 bases are a match to TRBD2. The CDR3 loop spans 16 amino acids. V shed 5 bases and J 4 bases; nucleotides not matched to a gene: 12. In germline, CDR1 is SGHTA, CDR2 FQGNSA. CDR3 amino acids: CASSPDERGGSDTQYF. CDR3 coding DNA: TGTGCCAGCAGCCCAGACGAGCGGGGCGGGTCAGATACGCAGTATTTT.

This clonotype was counted a few times. The chain combines TRBV20-1 with TRBJ2-6; D remains ambiguous. The CDR3 is made up of 16 amino acids. Germline lookup yields CDR1 DFQATT and CDR2 SNEGSKA (reference sequence). Trimming removed 4 bases from V and 0 bases from J, with 13 bases in between. The CDR3 here is CSAKELRRSGANVLTF. In DNA form, the CDR3 reads TGCAGTGCTAAGGAGTTACGGCGCTCTGGGGCCAACGTCCTGACTTTC.

The chain carries TRBV2 and TRBJ2-3, with D possibly TRBD1 on 6 matching bases. Between the trimmed V and J ends, which lost 2 bases and 9 bases, there was a span of 9 bases. Per the germline V gene, CDR1 is SNHLY and CDR2 is FYNNEI. CDR3 length: 12 residues. The CDR3 spells CASSERDKTQYF. For the CDR3, the DNA is TGTGCCAGCAGTGAAAGGGACAAAACGCAGTATTTT.

The chain recombines TRBV18 with TRBJ1-2; a weak D match, TRBD1 (5 bases). V lost 1 base to trimming and J lost 5 bases, with 8 bases between them. This CDR3 spans 13 amino acids. Germline assignment: CDR1 KGHSH and CDR2 LQKENI. CDR3 DNA: TGTGCCAGCTCACCACTTGACAGTTATGGCTACACCTTC. Amino acid sequence: CASSPLDSYGYTF.

This clonotype has a handful of counts. V gene TRBV29-1 combines with J gene TRBJ2-7, with 7 nucleotides matching TRBD1. Germline CDR1 is SQVTM and CDR2 is ANQGSEA. Unmatched junction bases numbered 7, after V lost 6 bases and J lost 2 bases. This CDR3 is 13 amino acids long. DNA of the CDR3: TGCAGCGTGGCGGTAACAGGGGCCTACGAGCAGTACTTC. Translated, it gives CSVAVTGAYEQYF.

This clonotype has at least ten counts. V and J are TRBV6-6 and TRBJ1-1; D is unresolved. This CDR3 is 14 amino acids long. The germline V and J ends were trimmed by 5 bases and 3 bases, with 13 bases remaining between them. CDR1 and CDR2 from the germline V gene are MNHNY and SVGAGI (reference sequence). The CDR3 loop reads CASSNPYGDTEAFF. CDR3 sequence (DNA): TGTGCCAGCAGTAACCCTTACGGGGACACTGAAGCTTTCTTT.

This sequence joins TRBV9 and TRBJ2-7; D remains unclear. V was clipped by 0 bases and J by 3 bases, with 10 bases between them. The CDR3 sequence is 14 residues long. Looked up from germline, CDR1 is SGDLS and CDR2 is YYNGEE. CDR3 protein: CASSVEADRYEQYF. CDR3 bases: TGTGCCAGCAGCGTAGAAGCAGATCGCTACGAGCAGTACTTC.

There are a few counts of this clonotype. The chain combines TRBV10-1 with TRBJ2-7; tentatively, D is TRBD2 (6 bases). The germline V and J ends were trimmed by 3 bases and 5 bases, with 20 bases remaining between them. Per the germline V gene, CDR1 is WNHNN and CDR2 is SYGVQD (reference sequence). This CDR3 comprises 16 residues. The CDR3 region has the DNA TGCGCCAGCAGTGATGACCCCCGGGACTGGCTCCACGAGCAGTACTTC. Translating gives CASSDDPRDWLHEQYF.

This clonotype was seen a few times. This chain joins TRBV29-1 and TRBJ2-7; maybe TRBD1 (6 bases). The CDR3 consists of 13 residues. CDR1 SQVTM and CDR2 ANQGSEA come from the germline V gene. V lost 7 bases to trimming and J lost 5 bases, with 18 bases between them. CDR3 protein: CSASGQKSNEQYF. The CDR3, as DNA: TGCAGCGCTTCCGGACAGAAGAGCAACGAGCAGTACTTC.

The chain couples TRBV19 to TRBJ1-4, with TRBD1 identical over 8 bases. V was pared by 7 bases and J by 8 bases, with 9 bases of the junction left unmatched. CDR3 length equals 14 residues. Germline V CDR1 and CDR2: LNHDA, SQIVND (reference sequence). The chain's CDR3 is CASTNAGGAEKLFF. In DNA form, the CDR3 reads TGTGCCAGTACTAATGCAGGGGGCGCGGAAAAACTGTTTTTT. The entire variable domain, with the rest obtained from reference TRBV19 and TRBJ1-4, is as follows: DGGITQSPKYLFRKEGQNVTLSCEQNLNHDAMYWYRQDPGQGLRLIYYSQIVNDFQKGDIAEGYSVSREKKESFPLTVTSAQKNPTAFYLCASTNAGGAEKLFFGSGTQLSVL.

This clonotype occurred many times. V gene TRBV7-2 combines with J gene TRBJ2-3; D ambiguous. Germline CDR1 is SGHTA and CDR2 is FQGNSA. V lost 4 bases and J 6 bases, leaving 8 bases between the germline ends. CDR3 size: 12 residues. The CDR3: CASSSWPDTQYF. The CDR3 DNA sequence: TGTGCCAGCAGCTCCTGGCCCGATACGCAGTATTTT.

Notes on this clonotype: A read error may produce the germline difference seen at one junction end. The J gene is TRBJ1-2, the V gene TRBV28; 7 bases fit TRBD1. The CDR3 runs to 16 residues. CDR1 MDHEN and CDR2 SYDVKM come from the germline V gene. The CDR3 DNA reads TGTGCCAGCAGCCATTTTGGGACAGCAACTAACTATGGCTGCACCTTC. Its protein product is CASSHFGTATNYGCTF.

A note on this clonotype: Since a much larger clone is just one base distant, this may be a read error. The J gene is TRBJ1-1, the V gene TRBV30; 7 bases line up with TRBD1. CDR1 and CDR2 from the germline V gene are GTSNPN and SVGIG (reference sequence). The CDR3 is made up of 13 amino acids. The CDR3 sequence: CSWSGQVGTEAFF. CDR3 nucleotides: TGTTCCTGGAGCGGACAGGTGGGGACTGAAGCTTTCTTT.

V and J are TRBV7-9 and TRBJ2-1; D is ambiguous. The germline V and J ends were trimmed by 3 bases and 11 bases, with 11 bases remaining between them. This CDR3 is built from 12 residues. Germline V gene sequence: CDR1 SEHNR, CDR2 FQNEAQ (reference sequence). The CDR3 here is CASSFILDQQFF. Here the CDR3 DNA reads TGTGCCAGCAGCTTCATTTTGGACCAGCAGTTCTTC.

This clonotype was seen a single time. One end of the junction varies from germline; a read error may be responsible. The chain combines TRBV7-9 with TRBJ1-5; D is uncertain. This CDR3 spans 13 amino acids. CDR1 is SEHNR, CDR2 FQNEAQ, per germline (reference sequence). As DNA, the CDR3 is TGTGCCAGCAGCTTAGCGATGGGTCAGCTCCAGCATTTT. Residues: CASSLAMGQLQHF.